These 21 T cell receptor beta chains came from one sample sequenced in a study of identical twins. MiXCR was run by TCRdb on the 5' RACE reads, yielding one entry per CDR3 protein. There are 450,000 or so distinct CDR3 sequences in the sample; approximately 15% occur only once, and around 0.52% lies in the top ten. This sample also belongs to another study, concerning yellow fever vaccine responses in identical twins.

Sequencing input: CD4+ T cells sorted from blood. The receptors derive from a woman between 18 and 30 years old in good health.

The chain carries TRBV2 and TRBJ1-2; TRBD1 matches at 10 bases. V lost 6 bases, J lost 3 bases, and 4 bases stayed unmatched. The CDR3 is made up of 14 amino acids. The germline V gene encodes CDR1 SNHLY and CDR2 FYNNEI. In nucleotides, the CDR3 is TGTGCCAGCAGGGGACAGGGGAGTTACTATGGCTACACCTTC. This gives the protein CASRGQGSYYGYTF.

The rearrangement joins TRBV6-1 to TRBJ2-3, with D perhaps matching TRBD1 (6 bases). Germline loops: CDR1 MNHNS, CDR2 SASEGT. The CDR3 spans 15 residues. V dropped 2 bases and J dropped 4 bases, with 13 bases sitting between them. The CDR3 nucleotides read TGTGCCAGCAGTGAAACAGGGAGATCTGCAGATACGCAGTATTTT. Amino acids: CASSETGRSADTQYF.

The chain couples TRBV7-9 to TRBJ2-5, with 7 nucleotides matching TRBD2. The germline gives CDR1 SEHNR, CDR2 FQNEAQ (reference sequence). The junction had 6 bases not matched to a gene; V was cut back by 0 bases and J by 2 bases. The CDR3 is made up of 16 amino acids. As DNA, the CDR3 is TGTGCCAGCAGCTTAGCGCGAGCGGGGAGGCAAGAGACCCAGTACTTC. It codes for CASSLARAGRQETQYF.

The sample holds many counts of this clonotype. The chain is built from TRBV6-2 or TRBV6-3 and TRBJ1-1; D call uncertain. The CDR3 has 13 residues. V lost 6 bases and J lost 1, with 9 bases in between. Germline assignment: CDR1 MNHEY and CDR2 SVGEGT. This CDR3 is CASRIDGNTEAFF. DNA of the CDR3: TGTGCCAGCAGGATTGACGGGAACACTGAAGCTTTCTTT.

The chain couples TRBV7-9 to TRBJ2-5; D tentatively fits TRBD1 or TRBD2 (5 bases each). The CDR3 spans 15 residues. The V end lost 5 bases, the J end lost 5 bases, and 18 bases lay between the germline ends. Germline V gene sequence: CDR1 SEHNR, CDR2 FQNEAQ (reference sequence). The CDR3 reads CASSRRTGPGETQYF. CDR3 nucleotides: TGTGCCAGCAGCAGACGTACGGGGCCTGGGGAGACCCAGTACTTC.

This clonotype was found a few times. This chain uses TRBV11-2 with TRBJ2-7; D tentatively fits TRBD1 or TRBD2 (5 bases each). Germline V gene data show CDR1 as SGHAT and CDR2 as FQNNGV. V dropped 4 bases and J dropped 3 bases, with 13 bases sitting between them. The CDR3 has 14 amino acids. The CDR3 loop reads CASSSQRGRYEQYF. The CDR3 coding sequence is TGTGCCAGCAGCTCCCAACGGGGCCGCTACGAGCAGTACTTC.

The gene calls are TRBV24-1 and TRBJ2-4; unclear D gene. This CDR3 contains 13 residues. CDR1 is KGHDR, CDR2 SFDVKD, per germline. V lost 0 bases and J lost 4, with 3 bases in between. Here the CDR3 DNA reads TGTGCCACCAGTGATTTGACGAAAAACATTCAGTACTTC. Its protein product is CATSDLTKNIQYF.

In its sample, this clonotype was seen a few times. The V call is TRBV5-6, the J call TRBJ1-5, with D perhaps TRBD1 (5 bases). CDR3 length: 17 amino acids. V was pared by 4 bases and J by 4 bases, with 21 bases between. CDR1 and CDR2 from the germline V gene are SGHDT and YYEEEE. The CDR3 sequence: CASSRGTFGVGNQPQHF. The CDR3 DNA sequence: TGTGCCAGCAGCCGAGGGACTTTTGGGGTCGGGAATCAGCCCCAGCATTTT. The variable domain in full, with the rest retrieved from reference TRBV5-6 and TRBJ1-5, is DAGVTQSPTHLIKTRGQQVTLRCSPKSGHDTVSWYQQALGQGPQFIFQYYEEEERQRGNFPDRFSGHQFPNYSSELNVNALLLGDSALYLCASSRGTFGVGNQPQHFGDGTRLSIL.

The V call is TRBV6-1, the J call TRBJ2-7, with 8 bases lining up with TRBD2. This CDR3 has 13 residues. Trimming took 10 bases from V and 3 from J; bases not matched to a gene: 8. Germline-derived CDR1 and CDR2 are MNHNS and SASEGT. The CDR3 bases are TGTGCCACTACTAGCGGAAATATCTACGAGCAGTACTTC. This encodes CATTSGNIYEQYF.

In this sample, this clonotype turned up many times. This chain joins TRBV12-3 or TRBV12-4 and TRBJ1-5, with D possibly being TRBD1 (5 bases). The V end lost 6 bases, the J end lost 1 base, and 10 bases lay between the germline ends. The CDR3 runs 14 residues. The DNA of the CDR3 is TGTGCCAGCAGCCTTGACAGCAGCAATCAGCCCCAGCATTTT. This encodes CASSLDSSNQPQHF.

DNA of the CDR3: TGTGCCAGCAGCTTGCGGACAGGGCAATTTAGCACAGATACGCAGTATTTT. As protein: CASSLRTGQFSTDTQYF. This chain links TRBV7-8 with TRBJ2-3; 8 bases are a match to TRBD1. This CDR3 is 17 amino acids long. The trim removed 3 bases at V and 0 bases at J, leaving 8 bases unmatched. Germline CDR1 SGHVS, CDR2 FQNEAQ. Looking up the rest from reference TRBV7-8 and TRBJ2-3 gives the full variable domain: GAGVSQSPRYKVAKRGQDVALRCDPISGHVSLFWYQQALGQGPEFLTYFQNEAQLDKSGLPSDRFFAERPEGSVSTLKIQRTQQEDSAVYLCASSLRTGQFSTDTQYFGPGTRLTVL.

This clonotype was recorded many times. The V gene is TRBV18, the J gene TRBJ2-7; 11 bases are a match to TRBD1. The trim removed 2 bases at V and 4 bases at J, leaving 16 bases unmatched. This CDR3 has 19 amino acids. In germline, CDR1 is KGHSH, CDR2 LQKENI. CDR3 residues: CASSPTVGGSDRGLYEQYF. CDR3 DNA: TGTGCCAGCTCACCAACGGTCGGGGGATCGGACAGGGGGCTTTACGAGCAGTACTTC.

The table lists this clonotype with a few counts. The genes are TRBV7-9 and TRBJ2-7; D possibly corresponds to TRBD1 (5 bases). The length of the CDR3 is 14 residues. CDR1 is SEHNR and CDR2 is FQNEAQ in the germline V gene (reference sequence). The V end was cut by 3 bases, the J end by 2 bases, with 11 bases between. CDR3 DNA: TGTGCCAGCAGCTTGTTAGGGGTTCCCTACGAGCAGTACTTC. Protein sequence: CASSLLGVPYEQYF.

Comment on this clonotype: The junction departs from the called germline gene at one end, perhaps through a read error. The CDR3 DNA follows: TGCGCCAGCATCCAAGACCCGAACCCCGCTTTGGCAGATACGCAGTATTTT. Protein: CASIQDPNPALADTQYF. This chain joins TRBV4-3 and TRBJ2-3; D call uncertain. Germline V gives CDR1 LGHNA, CDR2 YSLEER. There are 17 residues in the CDR3.

V and J are TRBV2 and TRBJ1-2; D is undetermined. V was trimmed by 1 base and J by 7 bases, leaving 10 bases between them. This CDR3 has 13 residues. Germline V gene sequence: CDR1 SNHLY, CDR2 FYNNEI. The CDR3 sequence: CASSEGVSLGYTF. The CDR3 nucleotides read TGTGCCAGCAGTGAAGGGGTGTCCCTTGGCTACACCTTC.

This clonotype appeared a few times. The chain couples TRBV7-8 to TRBJ2-7; no reliable D call. Per the germline V gene, CDR1 is SGHVS and CDR2 is FQNEAQ. Trimming took off 5 bases at V and 3 bases at J, with 11 bases between the two ends. There are 13 residues in the CDR3. DNA of the CDR3: TGTGCCAGCAGCCTTCAGCCGGACTACGAGCAGTACTTC. It codes for CASSLQPDYEQYF. The variable domain in full, with the rest retrieved from reference TRBV7-8 and TRBJ2-7, is GAGVSQSPRYKVAKRGQDVALRCDPISGHVSLFWYQQALGQGPEFLTYFQNEAQLDKSGLPSDRFFAERPEGSVSTLKIQRTQQEDSAVYLCASSLQPDYEQYFGPGTRLTVT.

CDR3 region: CASSLASSRTTAKNIQYF. CDR3 bases: TGTGCCAGCTCTCTAGCTTCGAGCAGGACAACAGCCAAAAACATTCAGTACTTC. The V gene is TRBV18, the J gene TRBJ2-4, with D tentatively TRBD1 or TRBD2 (5 bases each). Trimming pared 6 bases from V and 0 bases from J, leaving 21 bases between. CDR3 size: 18 residues. Germline-derived CDR1 and CDR2 are KGHSH and LQKENI.

The genes are TRBV5-4 and TRBJ2-5, with D unresolved. The germline CDR1 and CDR2 sequences are SGHNT and YYREEE (reference sequence). CDR3 length equals 11 residues. Trimming shortened V by 0 bases and J by 10 bases, and 7 bases separated the two germline ends. CDR3 coding DNA: TGTGCCAGCAGCTTGGGGCTAAGCCAGTACTTC. This codes for CASSLGLSQYF. Variable domain in full (rest from reference TRBV5-4 and TRBJ2-5): ETGVTQSPTHLIKTRGQQVTLRCSSQSGHNTVSWYQQALGQGPQFIFQYYREEENGRGNFPPRFSGLQFPNYSSELNVNALELDDSALYLCASSLGLSQYFGPGTRLLVL.

This clonotype has more than one count but fewer than ten. The chain carries TRBV12-3 or TRBV12-4 and TRBJ1-5; 10 bases agree with TRBD1. V was pared by 6 bases and J by 0 bases, with 2 bases of the junction left unmatched. This CDR3 region has 15 residues. The CDR3 DNA reads TGTGCCAGCAGCCGACAGGGGGCTAGCAATCAGCCCCAGCATTTT. This codes for CASSRQGASNQPQHF.

This chain links TRBV12-3 or TRBV12-4 with TRBJ2-2, with D uncertain. CDR3 size: 16 residues. The V and J ends lost 3 bases and 6 bases respectively, with 17 bases between them. CDR3 sequence reads: CASSFRTGLRAGELFF. As DNA, the CDR3 is TGTGCCAGCAGTTTCCGGACGGGCCTTAGGGCCGGGGAGCTGTTTTTT.

This clonotype has more than one count but fewer than ten. The chain couples TRBV10-3 to TRBJ2-1; 14 bases map to TRBD2. The junction had 1 base not matched to a gene; V was cut back by 5 bases and J by 7 bases. The CDR3 consists of 14 residues. The germline V gene encodes CDR1 ENHRY and CDR2 SYGVKD. In DNA, the CDR3 is TGTGCCATCAGTAGACTAGCGGGAGGGAATGAGCAGTTCTTC. Its protein product is CAISRLAGGNEQFF.